The clone carrying this T cell receptor (beta chain) has at least ten counts. These data are taken from a study of identical twins. In TCRdb, the 5' RACE reads were re-called with MiXCR into one record per CDR3 protein. The table includes 200,000 to 250,000 distinct CDR3 sequences, 6% to 7% detected once. The CDR3 has 16 residues. Germline V gene lookup returns CDR1 SEHNR and CDR2 FQNEAQ (reference sequence). V lost 5 bases to trimming and J lost 2 bases; unmatched junction nucleotides: 6. This same sample was also taken into another study, of T cells expressing NK-cell markers. That publication notes: The CD3+CD56-NKG2C+ fraction of a few donors was likewise dominated by these clonotypes.

The source material was CD8+ T cells sorted from blood. The J gene is TRBJ2-5, the V gene TRBV7-9, with 12 bases matching TRBD2. This TCR derives from a woman aged 18-29 years in good health. The CDR3 DNA reads as TGTGCCAGCAGCCCACCGACTAGCGGGGGACAAGAGACCCAGTACTTC. This sequence encodes CASSPPTSGGQETQYF.